This T cell receptor beta chain derives from a study of cytomegalovirus exposure and HLA in healthy donors. Points from the study as a whole: An analysis that was carried out later associated 17,000 or so TCR beta sequences with HLA alleles at 0.05 false discovery rate. A later analysis found that most CMV-associated TCR beta chains appeared HLA-restricted.

Concerning this clone itself: Its antigen remains unidentified. Other DNA sequences from this sample encode an identical CDR3 as well.

Primers for the PCR totalled 60 Vbeta and 13 Jbeta. TCRdb's copy holds only in-frame clones and misses some; the assay was immunoSEQ multiplex PCR. The sample contains around 150,000 clones, roughly 78% of which appear only once. As for the donors, each was a healthy bone marrow donor. Germline-derived CDR1 and CDR2 are SGHRS and YFSETQ. V lost 3 bases and J lost 8; bases outside the gene matches: 13. This CDR3 contains 16 residues. Sequencing was carried out using PBMCs. The rearrangement joins TRBV5-1 to TRBJ1-4; 7 positions match TRBD1. The TCR was taken from a man aged 30-40 years in good health. CDR3 loop: CASSSGPDRTVEKLFF. Written as DNA, the CDR3 is TGCGCCAGCAGCTCGGGACCGGACAGGACGGTGGAAAAACTGTTTTTT.